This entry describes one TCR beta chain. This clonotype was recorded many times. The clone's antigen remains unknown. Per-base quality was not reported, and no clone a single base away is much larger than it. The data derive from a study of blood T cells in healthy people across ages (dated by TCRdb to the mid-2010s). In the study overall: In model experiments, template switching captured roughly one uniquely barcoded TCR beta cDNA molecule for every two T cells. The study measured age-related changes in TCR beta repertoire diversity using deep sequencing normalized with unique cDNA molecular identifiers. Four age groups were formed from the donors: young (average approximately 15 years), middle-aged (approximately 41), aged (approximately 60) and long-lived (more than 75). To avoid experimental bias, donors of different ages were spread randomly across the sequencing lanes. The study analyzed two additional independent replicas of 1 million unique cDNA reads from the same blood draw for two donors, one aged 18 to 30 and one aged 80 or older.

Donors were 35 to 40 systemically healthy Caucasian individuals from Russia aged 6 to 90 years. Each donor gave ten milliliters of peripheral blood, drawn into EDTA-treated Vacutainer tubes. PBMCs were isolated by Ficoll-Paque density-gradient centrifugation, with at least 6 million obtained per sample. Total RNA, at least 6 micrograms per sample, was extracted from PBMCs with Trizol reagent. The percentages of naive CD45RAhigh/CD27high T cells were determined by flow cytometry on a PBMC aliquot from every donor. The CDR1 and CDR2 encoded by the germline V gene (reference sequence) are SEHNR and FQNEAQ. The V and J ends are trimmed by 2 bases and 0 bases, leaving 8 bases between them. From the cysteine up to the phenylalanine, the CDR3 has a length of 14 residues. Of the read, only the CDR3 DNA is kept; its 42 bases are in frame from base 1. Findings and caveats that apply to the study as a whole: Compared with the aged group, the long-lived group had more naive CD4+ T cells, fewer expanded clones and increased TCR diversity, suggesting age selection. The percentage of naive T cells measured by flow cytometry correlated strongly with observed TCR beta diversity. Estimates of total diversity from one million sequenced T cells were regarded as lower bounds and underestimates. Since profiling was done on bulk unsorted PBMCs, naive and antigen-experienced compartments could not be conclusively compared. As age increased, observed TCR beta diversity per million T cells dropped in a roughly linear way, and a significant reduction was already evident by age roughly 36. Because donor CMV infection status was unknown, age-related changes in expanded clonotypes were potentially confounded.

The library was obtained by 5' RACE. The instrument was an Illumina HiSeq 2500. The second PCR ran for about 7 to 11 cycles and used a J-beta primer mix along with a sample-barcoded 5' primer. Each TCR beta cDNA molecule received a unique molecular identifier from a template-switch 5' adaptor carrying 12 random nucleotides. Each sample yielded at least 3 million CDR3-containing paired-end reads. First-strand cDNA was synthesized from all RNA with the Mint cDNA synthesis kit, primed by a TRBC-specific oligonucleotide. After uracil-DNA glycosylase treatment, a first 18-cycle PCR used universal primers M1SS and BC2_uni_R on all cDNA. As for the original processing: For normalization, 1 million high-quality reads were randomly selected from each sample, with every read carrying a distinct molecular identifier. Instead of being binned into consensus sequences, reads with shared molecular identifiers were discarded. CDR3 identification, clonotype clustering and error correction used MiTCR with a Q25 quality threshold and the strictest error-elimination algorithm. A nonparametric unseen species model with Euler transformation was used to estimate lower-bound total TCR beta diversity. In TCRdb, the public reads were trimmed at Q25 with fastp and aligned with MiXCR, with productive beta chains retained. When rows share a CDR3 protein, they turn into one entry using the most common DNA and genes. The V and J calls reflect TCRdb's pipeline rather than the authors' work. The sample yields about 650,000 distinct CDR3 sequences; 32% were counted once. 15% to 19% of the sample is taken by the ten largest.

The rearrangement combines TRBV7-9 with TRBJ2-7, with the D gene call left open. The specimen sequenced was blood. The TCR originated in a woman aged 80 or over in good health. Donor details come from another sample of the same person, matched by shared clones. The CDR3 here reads CASSLQVDSYEQYF. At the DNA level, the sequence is TGTGCCAGCAGCTTACAGGTGGACTCCTACGAGCAGTACTTC. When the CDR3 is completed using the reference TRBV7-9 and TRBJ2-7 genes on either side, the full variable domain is DTGVSQNPRHKITKRGQNVTFRCDPISEHNRLYWYRQTLGQGPEFLTYFQNEAQLEKSRLLSDRFSAERPKGSFSTLEIQRTEQGDSAMYLCASSLQVDSYEQYFGPGTRLTVT.